One sample yielded the 4 T cell receptor beta chains listed below, sequenced in a study of blood T cell repertoires in COVID-19. Clones were sequenced by immunoSEQ multiplex PCR, and TCRdb holds only the in-frame ones, with some missing. Seen here are under 350,000 clones, around 89% observed once, and the top ten hold approximately 4.2%. The specimen sequenced was peripheral blood. The origin of the receptors is a man aged 35-49 years with acute or convalescent COVID-19.

This rearrangement joins TRBV5-4 to TRBJ1-4, with 9 bases matching TRBD1. Germline CDR1 reads SGHNT; CDR2 reads YYREEE (reference sequence). Trimming at V came to 4 bases and at J to 2 bases, leaving 3 bases not matched to a gene. The CDR3 sequence is 15 residues long. CDR3 protein: CASSGQGRTNEKLFF. DNA for the CDR3: TGTGCCAGCAGCGGACAGGGGAGGACTAATGAAAAACTGTTTTTT.

A few counts support this clone. V and J are TRBV15 and TRBJ1-1; D is perhaps TRBD1 (5 bases). Per germline, CDR1 LNHNV and CDR2 YYDKDF (reference sequence). The CDR3 length is 14 residues. V lost 3 bases, J lost 4 bases, and 12 bases lay in between. The CDR3 DNA follows: TGTGCCACCAGCAGCAGCAGGGTCGGCACTGAAGCTTTCTTT. It is translated as CATSSSRVGTEAFF.

The chain employs TRBV11-2 and TRBJ1-1; tentative D call: TRBD1 (5 bases). The CDR3 consists of 15 residues. The V end was cut by 8 bases, the J end by 3 bases, with 19 bases between. Per the germline V gene, CDR1 is SGHAT and CDR2 is FQNNGV. The CDR3 coding sequence is TGTGCCAGCGGCCCCGACCGGGGGGGTTACACTGAAGCTTTCTTT. Translated: CASGPDRGGYTEAFF.

V is TRBV5-1 and J is TRBJ2-2; TRBD2 might be the D (5 bases). This CDR3 is built from 13 residues. Trimming took 3 bases from V and 4 from J, leaving 7 bases between them. Germline V lookup: CDR1 SGHRS, CDR2 YFSETQ. CDR3 sequence: CASSSTSTGELFF. Here the CDR3 DNA reads TGCGCCAGCAGCTCTACTAGCACCGGGGAGCTGTTTTTT.